This T cell receptor (beta chain) emerged from a study of T cell responses to AZD1222 COVID-19 vaccine. Overall study findings and caveats: Spike-specific TCR breadth and depth were elevated following two AZD1222 doses. The CD4 TCRs associated with vaccination extended across spike and predominated at 160-218 and 743-854. In a largely white British group with more females than males, clonal diversity was possibly underestimated.

Clones were read by immunoSEQ multiplex PCR, and TCRdb kept only the in-frame ones, dropping some. Of 130,000 to 150,000 clones in the sample, more than 70% were seen once. About this clone: What it recognizes is unknown.

The CDR3 sequence is 13 residues long. V lost 5 bases and J lost 2, with 9 bases in between. CDR1 and CDR2 from the germline V gene are LNHDA and SQIVND (reference sequence). The chain combines TRBV19 with TRBJ1-2, with D unclear. The sequence came from an adult in good health. Sequences were derived from peripheral blood, sampled on day 0 of AZD1222 vaccination. The CDR3 sequence: CASSVTVNYGYTF. In DNA, the CDR3 is TGTGCCAGTAGTGTCACAGTGAACTATGGCTACACCTTC. Full variable domain (remainder filled in from reference TRBV19 and TRBJ1-2): DGGITQSPKYLFRKEGQNVTLSCEQNLNHDAMYWYRQDPGQGLRLIYYSQIVNDFQKGDIAEGYSVSREKKESFPLTVTSAQKNPTAFYLCASSVTVNYGYTFGSGTRLTVV.